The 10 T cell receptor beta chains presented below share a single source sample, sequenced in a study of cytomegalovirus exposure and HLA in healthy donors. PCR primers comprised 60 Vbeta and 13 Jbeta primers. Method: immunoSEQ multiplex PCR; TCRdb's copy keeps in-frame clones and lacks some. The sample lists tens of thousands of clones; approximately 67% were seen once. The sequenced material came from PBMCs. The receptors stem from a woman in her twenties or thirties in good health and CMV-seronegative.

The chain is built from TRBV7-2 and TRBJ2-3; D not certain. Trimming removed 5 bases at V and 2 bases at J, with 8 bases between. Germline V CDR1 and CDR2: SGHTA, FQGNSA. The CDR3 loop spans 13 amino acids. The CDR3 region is CASSTIPTDTQYF. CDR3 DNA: TGTGCCAGCAGCACAATACCCACAGATACGCAGTATTTT.

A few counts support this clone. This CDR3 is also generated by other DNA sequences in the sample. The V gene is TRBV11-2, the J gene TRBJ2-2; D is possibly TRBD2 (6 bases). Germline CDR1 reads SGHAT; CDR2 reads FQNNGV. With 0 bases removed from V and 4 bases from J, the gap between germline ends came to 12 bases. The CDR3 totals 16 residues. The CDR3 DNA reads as TGTGCCAGCAGCTTAGAGCTAGCGAGGGGCACCGGGGAGCTGTTTTTT. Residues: CASSLELARGTGELFF.

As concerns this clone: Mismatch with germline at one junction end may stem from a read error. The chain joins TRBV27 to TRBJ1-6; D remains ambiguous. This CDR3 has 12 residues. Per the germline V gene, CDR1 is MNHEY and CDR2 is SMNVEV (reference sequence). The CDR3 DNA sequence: TGTGCCAGCAGTCCCCTTAATTCCCCCCTCCACTTT. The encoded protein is CASSPLNSPLHF.

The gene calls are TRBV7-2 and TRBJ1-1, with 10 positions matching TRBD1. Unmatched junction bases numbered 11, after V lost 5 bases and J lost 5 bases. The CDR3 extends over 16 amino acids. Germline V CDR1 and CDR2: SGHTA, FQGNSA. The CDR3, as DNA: TGTGCCAGCAGCATCAGACACGGGACAGGGGTTACTGAAGCTTTCTTT. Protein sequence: CASSIRHGTGVTEAFF.

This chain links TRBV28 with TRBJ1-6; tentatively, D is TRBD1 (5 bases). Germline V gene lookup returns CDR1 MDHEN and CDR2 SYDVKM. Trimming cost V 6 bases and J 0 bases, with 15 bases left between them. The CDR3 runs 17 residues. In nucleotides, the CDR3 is TGTGCCAGCAGCCGGGACTCCCGGAGCTCCTATAATTCACCCCTCCACTTT. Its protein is CASSRDSRSSYNSPLHF.

Written as DNA, the CDR3 is TGTGCCAGCAGCCCTCTGGGGGGGCAGGACACTGAAGCTTTCTTT. This encodes CASSPLGGQDTEAFF. The chain joins TRBV9 to TRBJ1-1; D might be TRBD1 (6 bases). The CDR3 extends over 15 amino acids. Trimming removed 4 bases from V and 3 bases from J, with 16 bases in between. The germline V gene has CDR1 SGDLS and CDR2 YYNGEE.

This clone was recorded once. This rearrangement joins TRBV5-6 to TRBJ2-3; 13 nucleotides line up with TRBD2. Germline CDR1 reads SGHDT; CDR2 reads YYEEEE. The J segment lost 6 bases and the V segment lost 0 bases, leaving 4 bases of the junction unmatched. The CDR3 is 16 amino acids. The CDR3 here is CASSLVTSGGADTQYF. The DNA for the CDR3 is TGTGCCAGCAGCTTGGTTACTAGCGGGGGGGCGGATACGCAGTATTTT.

The CDR3 DNA reads as TGTGCCAGCAGTTTATCACCCCCCGGGAATGAGCAGTTCTTC. It specifies CASSLSPPGNEQFF. V usage is TRBV27 and J usage is TRBJ2-1; D unresolved. The CDR3 length is 14 residues. CDR1 and CDR2 (germline): MNHEY, SMNVEV (reference sequence). The V end lost 0 bases, the J end lost 7 bases, and 10 bases lay between the germline ends.

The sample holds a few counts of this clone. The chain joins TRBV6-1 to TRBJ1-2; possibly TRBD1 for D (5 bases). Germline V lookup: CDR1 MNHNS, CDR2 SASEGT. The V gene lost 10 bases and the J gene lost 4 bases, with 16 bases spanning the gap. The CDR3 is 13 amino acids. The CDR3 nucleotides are TGTGCCACCCAACCTACAGGAGTCTATGGCTACACCTTC. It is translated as CATQPTGVYGYTF.

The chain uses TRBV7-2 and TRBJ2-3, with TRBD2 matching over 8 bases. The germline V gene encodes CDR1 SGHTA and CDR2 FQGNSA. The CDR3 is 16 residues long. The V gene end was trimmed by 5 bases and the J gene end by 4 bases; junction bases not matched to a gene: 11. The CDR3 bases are TGTGCCAGCAGCCGCTTCGCGGGGGGCCGATCAGATACGCAGTATTTT. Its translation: CASSRFAGGRSDTQYF.